This TCR beta chain was documented in a study of blood T cells in healthy people across ages. Together with a sample-barcoded 5' primer, a J-beta primer mix was included in a second PCR lasting roughly 7 to 11 cycles. Via MiXCR, TCRdb re-called the 5' RACE reads, giving one row per CDR3 protein. The data hold more than 700,000 distinct CDR3 sequences, with about 47% observed a single time. This clonotype was seen once. CDR1 is SGHRS and CDR2 is YFSETQ in the germline V gene. V lost 4 bases and J lost 7, with 15 bases in between. The CDR3 has 13 residues. The receptor was derived from an elderly man in good health. The source material was blood. V usage is TRBV5-1 and J usage is TRBJ2-7; no clear D. The CDR3: CASSEVVEGEQYF. In DNA form, the CDR3 reads TGCGCCAGCAGCGAGGTGGTGGAAGGGGAGCAGTACTTC. The full variable domain, with the rest looked up from reference TRBV5-1 and TRBJ2-7, is KAGVTQTPRYLIKTRGQQVTLSCSPISGHRSVSWYQQTPGQGLQFLFEYFSETQRNKGNFPGRFSGRQFSNSRSEMNVSTLELGDSALYLCASSEVVEGEQYFGPGTRLTVT.